One and the same sample provided the 10 T cell receptor beta chains below, sequenced in a study of blood T cell repertoires in COVID-19. Data came from immunoSEQ multiplex PCR; TCRdb stores just in-frame clones and leaves some out. Among some 220,000 clones listed, 75% to 85% were seen once. The sample was peripheral blood. The source is a woman in her sixties or seventies with COVID-19, enrolled during active disease.

This chain connects TRBV18 to TRBJ1-5; 10 nucleotides align to TRBD1. CDR3 length: 16 amino acids. The trim removed 3 bases at V and 6 bases at J, leaving 8 bases unmatched. The germline gives CDR1 KGHSH, CDR2 LQKENI. DNA of the CDR3: TGTGCCAGCTCACCTCTCGGGACAGGGGAGGGTCAGCCCCAGCATTTT. Amino acids: CASSPLGTGEGQPQHF.

The rearrangement links TRBV11-1 to TRBJ1-5; D not resolved. Germline V gene lookup returns CDR1 SGHAT and CDR2 FQDESV (reference sequence). With 3 bases removed from V and 9 bases from J, the gap between germline ends came to 12 bases. The CDR3 contains 13 residues. The DNA for the CDR3 is TGTGCCAGCAGCTTCGGGTCAGAGGGGCCCCAGCATTTT. It encodes CASSFGSEGPQHF.

Notes on this clone: Other DNA sequences in the sample encode the same CDR3. V gene TRBV7-9 combines with J gene TRBJ2-2; the D gene is possibly TRBD2 (5 bases). Germline V gives CDR1 SEHNR, CDR2 FQNEAQ (reference sequence). The CDR3 extends over 14 amino acids. V lost 0 bases and J lost 5, with 7 bases in between. CDR3 amino acids: CASSLAGDTGELFF. The CDR3 bases are TGTGCCAGCAGCTTAGCGGGAGATACCGGGGAGCTGTTTTTT.

V and J are TRBV5-1 and TRBJ2-3, with TRBD2 identical over 15 bases. Germline V gene data show CDR1 as SGHRS and CDR2 as YFSETQ. Germline trimming cut 6 bases from V and 6 bases from J; bases unmatched to any gene: 14. CDR3 length: 18 residues. CDR3 sequence reads: CASTKPPGTSGGFDTQYF. CDR3 nucleotides: TGCGCCAGCACCAAGCCCCCCGGGACTAGCGGGGGGTTCGATACGCAGTATTTT.

About this clone itself: The same CDR3 can be traced to other DNA sequences in this sample. The chain links TRBV6-5 to TRBJ1-1, with D possibly matching TRBD1 (5 bases). Germline V gene sequence: CDR1 MNHEY, CDR2 SVGAGI. This CDR3 has 15 residues. V was pared by 0 bases and J by 2 bases, with 10 bases between. The CDR3 here is CASSYSARANTEAFF. In DNA, the CDR3 is TGTGCCAGCAGTTACTCTGCCAGGGCAAACACTGAAGCTTTCTTT.

The chain carries TRBV28 and TRBJ2-1; 14 positions match TRBD2. V was clipped by 2 bases and J by 10 bases; unmatched bases: 10. The germline CDR1 and CDR2 sequences are MDHEN and SYDVKM. CDR3 length: 17 amino acids. CDR3 in DNA: TGTGCCAGCAGTTTAGCCAGACTAGCGGGAGGGGTATGGGAGCAGTTCTTC. Residues: CASSLARLAGGVWEQFF.

V usage is TRBV7-6 and J usage is TRBJ1-5, with D possibly TRBD1 on 6 matching bases. The CDR3 has 14 amino acids. V was pared by 0 bases and J by 7 bases, with 10 bases between. CDR1 and CDR2 (germline): SGHVS, FNYEAQ. CDR3 region: CASSLADSEQPQHF. The CDR3 DNA reads as TGTGCCAGCAGCTTAGCGGACAGCGAGCAGCCCCAGCATTTT.

The chain recombines TRBV2 with TRBJ2-2; 7 bases agree with TRBD2. The CDR3 spans 17 residues. CDR1 and CDR2 from the germline V gene are SNHLY and FYNNEI. V lost 0 bases and J lost 2; bases outside the gene matches: 6. The CDR3 sequence: CASSEARLAENTGELFF. CDR3 in DNA: TGTGCCAGCAGTGAAGCGCGGCTAGCGGAAAACACCGGGGAGCTGTTTTTT.

The chain couples TRBV11-2 to TRBJ1-1; perhaps TRBD1 as D (5 bases). The CDR3 is 14 amino acids. Germline lookup yields CDR1 SGHAT and CDR2 FQNNGV. V gave up 5 bases and J gave up 10 bases, with 20 bases separating them. The CDR3 nucleotides are TGTGCCAGCAGCCTGAATCAGGGTCAGGGTGGAGCTTTCTTT. Amino acid sequence: CASSLNQGQGGAFF.

V is TRBV19 and J is TRBJ1-4; maybe TRBD1 (6 bases). V shed 5 bases and J shed 7 bases, with 20 bases lying between them. CDR3 length: 16 residues. The germline V gene encodes CDR1 LNHDA and CDR2 SQIVND (reference sequence). The CDR3 nucleotides read TGTGCCAGTAGTTCACCTAACAGGGCGTCGAGTGAAAAACTGTTTTTT. Protein sequence: CASSSPNRASSEKLFF.